The table lists the clone carrying this T cell receptor beta chain with a few counts. Its antigen is not identified. This sample stems from a study of blood T cells in healthy people across ages. Whole-study results and caveats: Unsorted PBMCs blocked a conclusive comparison of naive and antigen-experienced cells. Any changes in expanded clonotypes were possibly confounded, as donor CMV status remained unknown.

The V end was cut by 3 bases, the J end by 9 bases, with 16 bases between. The germline CDR1 and CDR2 sequences are MGHRA and YSYEKL. The CDR3 is made up of 14 amino acids. A second PCR of roughly 6 to 12 cycles used a sample-barcoded 5' primer and a J-beta primer mix. The authors tagged each cDNA molecule using a template-switch adaptor with 12 random nucleotides. A single record per CDR3 protein comes from TCRdb applying MiXCR to the 5' RACE reads. The table lists approximately 940,000 distinct CDR3 sequences, roughly 43% of them singletons. The rearrangement uses TRBV4-1 and TRBJ2-3; TRBD1 might be the D (6 bases). Sequenced material: blood. The TCR was taken from a young man in good health. CDR3 bases: TGCGCCAGCAGCCAGGGACCCCAGGGGCGGACGCAGTATTTT. Amino acids: CASSQGPQGRTQYF.